These 5 T cell receptor beta chains were all obtained from the same sample, sequenced in a study of patients and donors after allogeneic stem cell transplantation. TCRdb re-analysed the RT-PCR reads in MiXCR, keeping a single row per CDR3 protein. The sample yields about 230,000 distinct CDR3 sequences, roughly 14% seen once. The sequenced sample consisted of blood, either unsorted or a sorted T cell fraction (not recorded which). The origin of the receptors is a human donor who was either an allogeneic HSCT recipient or a stem cell or donor lymphocyte infusion donor (not recorded which). It is not recorded whose cells these are; they may come from a transplant donor.

The sample holds one count of this clonotype. The genes are TRBV7-3 and TRBJ2-2; weak D call: TRBD2 (5 bases). This CDR3 comprises 14 residues. Germline V gene sequence: CDR1 SGHTA, CDR2 FQGTGA. Trimming left V 5 bases short and J 7 bases short, with 14 bases between. The CDR3, as DNA: TGTGCCAGCAGCCTACTCGGGGTTAACGGGGAGCTGTTTTTT. Protein product: CASSLLGVNGELFF.

This clonotype was detected many times. The chain joins TRBV5-1 to TRBJ1-1; possibly TRBD1 for D (6 bases). The CDR3 consists of 15 residues. Germline values: CDR1 SGHRS, CDR2 YFSETQ. V was clipped by 0 bases and J by 4 bases, with 13 bases between them. The CDR3 protein is CASSLEAGGITEAFF. CDR3 sequence (DNA): TGCGCCAGCAGCTTGGAAGCCGGGGGCATCACTGAAGCTTTCTTT.

V is TRBV7-2 and J is TRBJ1-6, with no clear D. The CDR3 covers 14 residues. V was cut by 8 bases and J by 4 bases, with 12 bases left in between. Germline assignment: CDR1 SGHTA and CDR2 FQGNSA. The CDR3 nucleotides are TGTGCCAGCGAGGTCGGTACTTATAATTCACCCCTCCACTTT. Protein: CASEVGTYNSPLHF.

V and J are TRBV10-3 and TRBJ1-3; tentatively, D is TRBD1 (5 bases). The V and J ends lost 5 bases and 0 bases respectively, with 17 bases between them. Per germline, CDR1 ENHRY and CDR2 SYGVKD. The CDR3 length is 17 residues. CDR3 sequence reads: CAISRDRRIASGNTIYF. For the CDR3, the DNA is TGTGCCATCAGTCGGGACCGAAGAATTGCCTCTGGAAACACCATATATTTT.

In this sample, this clonotype turned up many times. A read error may produce the germline difference seen at one junction end. This rearrangement joins TRBV18 to TRBJ2-7; D uncertain. The length of the CDR3 is 14 residues. The germline gives CDR1 KGHSH, CDR2 LQKENI. CDR3 loop: CASSPPIARGEQYF. CDR3 nucleotide sequence: TGTGCCAGCTCCCCACCCATTGCCCGAGGCGAGCAGTACTTC.